These 11 T cell receptor beta chains came from one sample sequenced in a study of blood T cells in healthy people across ages. PCR was performed a second time for about 6 to 12 cycles using a sample-barcoded 5' primer and a J-beta primer mix. TCRdb redid the calling of the 5' RACE reads with MiXCR, one entry per CDR3 protein. The table records over 1,500,000 distinct CDR3 sequences, about 50% of them present only once. The material sequenced was blood. Receptors originate from a woman aged 40-49 years in good health.

This chain uses TRBV20-1 with TRBJ1-5; D possibly corresponds to TRBD1 (6 bases). With 5 bases removed from V and 3 bases from J, the gap between germline ends came to 14 bases. This CDR3 region has 14 residues. Germline lookup yields CDR1 DFQATT and CDR2 SNEGSKA (reference sequence). The DNA for the CDR3 is TGCAGTGCTCCTTTCAGGGGACTCAATCAGCCCCAGCATTTT. Translation gives CSAPFRGLNQPQHF.

The genes are TRBV6-5 and TRBJ2-3, with 16 positions matching TRBD2. Germline CDR1 reads MNHEY; CDR2 reads SVGAGI. With 0 bases clipped from V and 6 bases from J, the junction kept 3 bases outside the gene matches. The CDR3 contains 17 residues. The CDR3 here is CASSYSGLAGGLDTQYF. For the CDR3, the DNA is TGTGCCAGCAGTTACTCGGGACTAGCGGGGGGGCTGGATACGCAGTATTTT.

This clonotype has only a few counts. This chain links TRBV6-5 with TRBJ1-5; 10 bases map to TRBD1. V lost 4 bases, J lost 4 bases, and 1 base stayed unmatched. The germline V gene encodes CDR1 MNHEY and CDR2 SVGAGI. CDR3 length: 14 residues. The CDR3 loop is CASSWGQGNQPQHF. The CDR3 DNA sequence: TGTGCCAGCAGTTGGGGACAGGGGAATCAGCCCCAGCATTTT.

This clonotype was seen only a few times. This chain connects TRBV4-3 to TRBJ2-4, with D possibly being TRBD2 (5 bases). The CDR3 spans 16 residues. Germline V gene data show CDR1 as LGHNA and CDR2 as YSLEER. V lost 0 bases and J lost 1, with 10 bases in between. CDR3 loop: CASSQDTSGAKNIQYF. CDR3 bases: TGCGCCAGCAGCCAAGATACAAGCGGCGCCAAAAACATTCAGTACTTC.

CDR3 protein: CASSQEPSRSYGYTF. The CDR3 coding sequence is TGTGCCAGCAGCCAAGAGCCGTCGCGTTCCTATGGCTACACCTTC. This chain joins TRBV4-2 and TRBJ1-2; D remains ambiguous. CDR3 size: 15 residues. V was cut by 0 bases and J by 4 bases, with 12 bases left in between. In germline, CDR1 is LGHNA, CDR2 YNFKEQ.

This clonotype was detected only a few times. The rearrangement uses TRBV12-3 or TRBV12-4 and TRBJ2-7; no firm D call. V dropped 3 bases and J dropped 4 bases, with 7 bases sitting between them. The CDR3 loop spans 12 amino acids. The CDR3 reads CASSFLQYEQYF. Written as DNA, the CDR3 is TGTGCCAGCAGTTTTCTACAGTACGAGCAGTACTTC.

The chain carries TRBV29-1 and TRBJ2-5; 11 bases are shared with TRBD1. Germline V gives CDR1 SQVTM, CDR2 ANQGSEA. The ends lost 6 bases at V and 4 bases at J; junction bases unmatched: 4. The CDR3 totals 13 residues. The chain's CDR3 is CSVRTGGLETQYF. The DNA for the CDR3 is TGCAGCGTGAGGACAGGGGGCTTAGAGACCCAGTACTTC.

The chain joins TRBV5-6 to TRBJ1-2, with 8 bases identical to TRBD1. With 5 bases clipped from V and 5 bases from J, the junction kept 8 bases outside the gene matches. This CDR3 has 14 residues. CDR1 is SGHDT and CDR2 is YYEEEE in the germline V gene. The CDR3 spells CASRDLQGGYGYTF. CDR3 sequence (DNA): TGTGCCAGCAGGGATTTACAGGGGGGGTATGGCTACACCTTC.

In regard to this clonotype: Germline and junction disagree at one end, which may indicate a read error. The V gene is TRBV28, the J gene TRBJ1-1; maybe TRBD1 (6 bases). CDR1 is MDHEN, CDR2 SYDVKM, per germline. This CDR3 is built from 12 residues. The CDR3 loop reads CVSSTGQSEAFF. The CDR3 DNA is TGTGTCAGCAGTACAGGACAGTCAGAAGCTTTCTTT.

The V and J genes are TRBV20-1 and TRBJ2-4; D call uncertain. V lost 7 bases to trimming and J lost 2 bases, with 6 bases between them. The CDR3 has 11 residues. In germline, CDR1 is DFQATT, CDR2 SNEGSKA (reference sequence). CDR3 nucleotide sequence: TGCAGTGAAGTCACCAAAAACATTCAGTACTTC. Protein product: CSEVTKNIQYF.

The chain uses TRBV20-1 and TRBJ2-5, with a weak D call TRBD2 (6 bases). The CDR3 totals 15 residues. CDR1 is DFQATT and CDR2 is SNEGSKA in the germline V gene (reference sequence). V was trimmed by 5 bases and J by 5 bases, leaving 21 bases between them. The DNA for the CDR3 is TGCAGTGCTTACCAAACTAGCTGGGGCGGGGAGACCCAGTACTTC. The encoded protein is CSAYQTSWGGETQYF.